This TCR beta chain was profiled in a study of identical twins' blood T cells. This CDR3 is 14 amino acids long. Germline V CDR1 and CDR2: SQVTM, ANQGSEA. J gave up 4 bases and V 4 bases, and 8 bases lay outside the gene matches. Original processing methods: Per-library CDR3 reads ranged about 2 to 3.6 million; clonotypes, ~100,000 to ~550,000. Via MiXCR, TCRdb re-called the 5' RACE reads, giving one row per CDR3 protein. The V and J calls and clone size come from TCRdb's table, not from the authors' own analysis. The sample yields fewer than 450,000 distinct CDR3 sequences, about 28% seen once. This chain connects TRBV29-1 to TRBJ1-1; TRBD1 matches at 8 bases. Sequencing was performed on PBMCs. The clonotype comes from a woman between 18 and 55 years old in good health. The CDR3 reads CSVGAGGRVTEAFF. CDR3 sequence (DNA): TGCAGCGTTGGAGCAGGGGGCAGGGTCACTGAAGCTTTCTTT.